Detailed here is one T cell receptor (beta chain). Germline V CDR1 and CDR2: SGHRS, YFSETQ. The V and J ends lost 0 bases and 0 bases, in that order; junction bases with no gene match: 5. The CDR3 is 18 amino acids. This sample stems from a study of shared T cell receptors in the human thymus. The protocol was immunoSEQ multiplex PCR, while the TCRdb copy is restricted to in-frame clones and leaves out a portion. The sample has roughly 410,000 clones, roughly 94% seen once. The J gene is TRBJ2-2, the V gene TRBV5-1, with TRBD2 matching over 10 bases. The sequencing input was thymocytes. The receptor's source is a human donor. DNA for the CDR3: TGCGCCAGCAGCTTGGATGGCCTAGCGGGGGCGAACACCGGGGAGCTGTTTTTT. Protein sequence: CASSLDGLAGANTGELFF.